The 10 T cell receptor beta chains presented below share a single source sample, sequenced in a study of beta chain features in type 1 diabetes. Reverse transcription of all isolated RNA meant that expressed TCRB transcripts were sequenced. TCRdb keeps only in-frame clones here, not all; method: immunoSEQ multiplex PCR. The sample has about 250,000 clones, 12% to 15% seen once. The specimen was naive CD4+ T cells from blood. Source of these receptors: a middle-aged woman in good health.

This clone has a handful of counts. The gene calls are TRBV9 and TRBJ2-5; 14 nucleotides align to TRBD2. Per germline, CDR1 SGDLS and CDR2 YYNGEE. The CDR3 is made up of 17 amino acids. V trimming: 6 bases; J trimming: 4 bases; junction bases outside the gene matches: 11. The CDR3 loop reads CASTPWAGTSGGETQYF. The CDR3 nucleotides are TGTGCCAGCACTCCTTGGGCCGGGACTAGCGGGGGAGAGACCCAGTACTTC.

In this sample, this clone turned up a few times. This chain connects TRBV7-9 to TRBJ2-5; D might be TRBD2 (6 bases). V lost 5 bases and J 2 bases, leaving 12 bases between the germline ends. CDR1 and CDR2 (germline): SEHNR, FQNEAQ (reference sequence). This CDR3 is 14 amino acids long. CDR3 sequence reads: CASSERLGQETQYF. The DNA of the CDR3 is TGTGCCAGCAGCGAAAGACTAGGACAAGAGACCCAGTACTTC.

This sequence joins TRBV29-1 and TRBJ1-3; D ambiguous. Trimming left V 4 bases short and J 1 base short, with 8 bases between. This CDR3 has 13 residues. Germline V gene data show CDR1 as SQVTM and CDR2 as ANQGSEA. CDR3 in amino acids: CSVGGGSGNTIYF. Here the CDR3 DNA reads TGCAGCGTTGGTGGAGGGTCTGGAAACACCATATATTTT. Together with reference TRBV29-1 and TRBJ1-3, the CDR3 gives the full variable domain: SAVISQKPSRDICQRGTSLTIQCQVDSQVTMMFWYRQQPGQSLTLIATANQGSEATYESGFVIDKFPISRPNLTFSTLTVSNMSPEDSSIYLCSVGGGSGNTIYFGEGSWLTVV.

This chain connects TRBV2 to TRBJ2-1, with D unclear. Germline lookup yields CDR1 SNHLY and CDR2 FYNNEI. Trimming left V 1 base short and J 0 bases short, with 7 bases between. The CDR3 is made up of 15 amino acids. The CDR3 loop is CASSEGRSSYNEQFF. Written as DNA, the CDR3 is TGTGCCAGCAGTGAAGGACGGAGCTCCTACAATGAGCAGTTCTTC.

This clone came up a few times. This rearrangement joins TRBV2 to TRBJ2-6; D uncertain. Germline-derived CDR1 and CDR2 are SNHLY and FYNNEI. V was cut by 6 bases and J by 0 bases, with 9 bases left in between. The CDR3 sequence is 15 residues long. The CDR3 bases are TGTGCCAGCAGCCCTCTCAGCTCTGGGGCCAACGTCCTGACTTTC. Its translation: CASSPLSSGANVLTF.

The chain joins TRBV4-1 to TRBJ1-1; 8 positions agree with TRBD1. CDR1 is MGHRA, CDR2 YSYEKL, per germline. Trimming cost V 6 bases and J 5 bases; bases outside gene matches: 8. This CDR3 comprises 14 residues. The CDR3 loop is CASSDDRGVTEAFF. As DNA, the CDR3 is TGCGCCAGCAGTGACGACAGGGGAGTAACTGAAGCTTTCTTT.

This clone was seen a handful of times. The chain couples TRBV10-3 to TRBJ2-2; 7 bases are a match to TRBD2. The V and J ends lost 2 bases and 5 bases, in that order; junction bases with no gene match: 5. CDR3 size: 15 residues. Looked up from germline, CDR1 is ENHRY and CDR2 is SYGVKD. DNA for the CDR3: TGTGCCATCAGTGAGCGCGAAGCGGGAACCGGGGAGCTGTTTTTT. It codes for CAISEREAGTGELFF.

This clone has just a few counts. The chain joins TRBV6-5 to TRBJ1-2; possibly TRBD1 for D (6 bases). V lost 2 bases to trimming and J lost 12 bases, with 16 bases between them. The CDR3 has 13 residues. CDR1 is MNHEY and CDR2 is SVGAGI in the germline V gene. The DNA of the CDR3 is TGTGCCAGCAGTTACGGAGACAGGCGTGGGCACACCTTC. As protein: CASSYGDRRGHTF.

This clone was observed a handful of times. The chain recombines TRBV27 with TRBJ2-7; no reliable D call. This CDR3 is built from 14 residues. Germline V lookup: CDR1 MNHEY, CDR2 SMNVEV (reference sequence). The V end lost 2 bases, the J end lost 2 bases, and 10 bases lay between the germline ends. CDR3 region: CASSLNGATYEQYF. In DNA form, the CDR3 reads TGTGCCAGCAGTTTAAACGGTGCCACCTACGAGCAGTACTTC.

This clone has just a few counts. J is TRBJ2-5 and V is TRBV6-5; D might be TRBD1 (5 bases). Near its end, the DNA agrees better with TRBJ2-7, so the J call may be wrong. This CDR3 is built from 14 residues. Germline V lookup: CDR1 MNHEY, CDR2 SVGAGI. Written as DNA, the CDR3 is TGTGCCAGCAGTTACGGCAGGGCATCCTACGAGCAGTACTTC. Its translation: CASSYGRASYEQYF.